This is a list of T cell receptor beta chains from one sample in a study of CD8 T cells in ankylosing spondylitis. TCRdb re-analysed the 5' RACE reads in MiXCR, keeping a single row per CDR3 protein. The sample lists 800,000 to 900,000 distinct CDR3 sequences, roughly 10% seen once, with roughly 0.51% in the top ten. The specimen was blood, either unsorted or a sorted T cell fraction (not recorded which). These receptors were obtained from a male donor with ankylosing spondylitis. The CDR3 runs from the conserved cysteine through the conserved F or W. The D gene is left open where the match is weak. Only some rows state a clone size, as once, few, many or a class for expanded clones.

clone size,J gene,D gene,CDR3 length,V gene,CDR3 protein,CDR3 DNA
NA,TRBJ2-7,NA,15,TRBV27,CASRSHGQANYEQYF,TGTGCCAGCCGCTCACACGGACAAGCTAACTACGAGCAGTACTTC
few,TRBJ2-2,TRBD1,14,TRBV2,CASSLGTARRELFF,TGTGCCAGCAGTCTGGGGACAGCCCGGAGGGAGCTGTTTTTT
many,TRBJ1-2,NA,11,TRBV15,CATGQGFGYTF,TGTGCCACCGGTCAAGGGTTTGGCTACACCTTC
many,TRBJ2-4,TRBD2,12,TRBV12-3/TRBV12-4,CASSQLGGVENF,TGTGCCAGCAGTCAGCTGGGAGGGGTTGAGAACTTC
NA,TRBJ1-2,NA,12,TRBV7-9,CASSLGGRGYTF,TGTGCCAGCAGCTTAGGCGGTCGGGGCTACACCTTC
NA,TRBJ2-2,TRBD1,14,TRBV6-2/TRBV6-3,CASRRTGDTGELFF,TGTGCCAGCAGACGGACAGGAGACACCGGGGAGCTGTTTTTT
NA,TRBJ2-5,NA,12,TRBV20-1,CSALRGKETQYF,TGCAGTGCCTTACGTGGGAAAGAGACCCAGTACTTC
few,TRBJ2-2,NA,13,TRBV29-1,CSAGTLNTGELFF,TGCAGCGCAGGGACTTTGAACACCGGGGAGCTGTTTTTT
few,TRBJ2-3,NA,11,TRBV7-9,CASSLSPTQYF,TGTGCCAGCAGCTTATCCCCTACGCAGTATTTT
few,TRBJ2-6,NA,17,TRBV7-2,CASSPPGASSGANVLTF,TGTGCCAGCAGCCCACCGGGGGCGAGCTCTGGGGCCAACGTCCTGACTTTC
few,TRBJ2-3,TRBD2,18,TRBV18,CASSPRGGAGGRTDTQYF,TGTGCCAGCTCACCCCGAGGGGGAGCGGGAGGTCGCACAGATACGCAGTATTTT
many,TRBJ2-5,NA,13,TRBV29-1,CSALRGGGRTQYF,TGCAGCGCCCTAAGGGGCGGTGGCCGGACCCAGTACTTC
many,TRBJ2-7,TRBD2,16,TRBV29-1,CSVTLLAGGDYYEQYF,TGCAGCGTGACGTTACTAGCGGGGGGTGATTACTACGAGCAGTACTTC
NA,TRBJ2-2,NA,18,TRBV4-3,CASSQEPPGARNTGELFF,TGCGCCAGCAGCCAAGAACCCCCTGGGGCACGGAACACCGGGGAGCTGTTTTTT
NA,TRBJ2-7,TRBD1,14,TRBV11-2,CASSSIRGIYEQYF,TGTGCCAGCAGCTCTATCAGGGGGATCTACGAGCAGTACTTC
NA,TRBJ1-3,NA,12,TRBV10-3,CAIGGGGNTIYF,TGTGCCATCGGCGGAGGTGGAAACACCATATATTTT
many,TRBJ2-1,NA,16,TRBV20-1,CSARSWGERSYNEQFF,TGCAGTGCTAGGTCTTGGGGGGAGAGGTCCTACAATGAGCAGTTCTTC
NA,TRBJ2-1,TRBD2,14,TRBV7-9,CAVGVSGSINEQFF,TGTGCCGTTGGGGTTAGCGGGAGCATCAATGAGCAGTTCTTC
few,TRBJ1-2,NA,14,TRBV7-9,CASTRPPLVYGYTF,TGTGCCAGCACCCGACCCCCTCTGGTCTATGGCTACACCTTC
many,TRBJ1-4,NA,15,TRBV6-5,CASSYRAATNEKLFF,TGTGCCAGCAGTTATCGAGCGGCAACTAATGAAAAACTGTTTTTT
NA,TRBJ2-3,TRBD2,24,TRBV14,CASSPERGGASAGTSGRSTDTQYF,TGTGCCAGCAGCCCGGAGAGAGGTGGAGCTTCGGCTGGGACTAGCGGGAGGAGCACAGATACGCAGTATTTT
NA,TRBJ2-5,TRBD2,14,TRBV11-2,CASSWSGRAETQYF,TGTGCCAGCAGCTGGAGCGGGAGGGCGGAGACCCAGTACTTC
many,TRBJ1-5,NA,14,TRBV5-1,CASSLDHRNQPQHF,TGCGCCAGCAGCTTGGACCATAGGAATCAGCCCCAGCATTTT
few,TRBJ2-3,NA,15,TRBV6-2/TRBV6-3,CASSPRRVITDTQYF,TGTGCCAGCAGCCCCCGAAGGGTGATCACAGATACGCAGTATTTT
NA,TRBJ2-1,NA,15,TRBV7-2,CASSLARISYNEQFF,TGTGCCAGCAGCTTAGCCCGGATTTCCTACAATGAGCAGTTCTTC
NA,TRBJ2-5,NA,13,TRBV7-2,CASSLDTRGAQYF,TGTGCCAGCAGCTTAGACACCCGAGGGGCCCAGTACTTC
NA,TRBJ1-1,NA,13,TRBV5-1,CASSPGRNPEAFF,TGCGCCAGCAGCCCTGGACGGAACCCTGAAGCTTTCTTT
many,TRBJ1-1,NA,12,TRBV20-1,CSAGSPNTEAFF,TGCAGTGCTGGGTCACCGAACACTGAAGCTTTCTTT
few,TRBJ2-1,TRBD2,16,TRBV5-1,CASSTRTSGSGNEQFF,TGCGCCAGCAGCACCCGGACTAGCGGGAGTGGAAATGAGCAGTTCTTC
NA,TRBJ2-1,TRBD2,17,TRBV6-1,CASSGLAGGPTYNEQFF,TGTGCCAGCAGTGGACTAGCGGGGGGGCCCACCTACAATGAGCAGTTCTTC
NA,TRBJ2-5,TRBD2,17,TRBV5-1,CASSLGTSGGRWETQYF,TGCGCCAGCAGCTTAGGGACTAGCGGAGGACGTTGGGAGACCCAGTACTTC
few,TRBJ1-1,NA,14,TRBV5-5,CASSHGSGNTEAFF,TGTGCCAGCAGCCACGGGTCGGGGAACACTGAAGCTTTCTTT
NA,TRBJ2-7,NA,16,TRBV28,CASSFSPAASSYEQYF,TGTGCCAGCAGTTTTTCCCCGGCAGCCAGCTCCTACGAGCAGTACTTC
NA,TRBJ1-5,NA,14,TRBV6-5,CASSYRQGRQPQHF,TGTGCCAGCAGTTACAGGCAGGGGAGACAGCCCCAGCATTTT
NA,TRBJ2-1,NA,12,TRBV5-1,CASSSERDKQFF,TGCGCCAGCAGCTCGGAGCGGGACAAGCAGTTCTTC
few,TRBJ1-1,NA,14,TRBV7-2,CASTHGERETEAFF,TGTGCCAGCACCCACGGGGAAAGGGAGACTGAAGCTTTCTTT
NA,TRBJ1-1,NA,15,TRBV5-1,CASSLGGLGNTEAFF,TGCGCCAGCAGCTTGGGGGGCCTGGGGAACACTGAAGCTTTCTTT
NA,TRBJ2-4,NA,17,TRBV6-5,CASSYSWKQRGKNIQYF,TGTGCCAGCAGTTATAGTTGGAAGCAAAGGGGTAAAAACATTCAGTACTTC
many,TRBJ1-5,NA,13,TRBV18,CASSPLNDQPQHF,TGTGCCAGCTCACCGCTGAATGATCAGCCCCAGCATTTT
many,TRBJ2-3,NA,14,TRBV5-1,CASSFRQPPDTQYF,TGCGCCAGCAGCTTTCGGCAGCCGCCAGATACGCAGTATTTT
many,TRBJ2-3,TRBD1,12,TRBV10-2,CASSEFDRGQYF,TGCGCCAGCAGTGAGTTCGACAGGGGACAGTATTTT
few,TRBJ1-3,NA,16,TRBV4-3,CASSRIGARSGNTIYF,TGCGCCAGCAGCCGAATCGGCGCCCGCTCTGGAAACACCATATATTTT
few,TRBJ1-1,NA,16,TRBV6-1,CASSESGGWMNTEAFF,TGTGCCAGCAGTGAAAGTGGGGGCTGGATGAACACTGAAGCTTTCTTT
few,TRBJ2-1,TRBD1,16,TRBV6-2/TRBV6-3,CASRPPRDRTYNEQFF,TGTGCCAGCAGGCCCCCGCGGGACAGGACCTACAATGAGCAGTTCTTC
NA,TRBJ2-7,NA,13,TRBV2,CASSEGSYYEQYF,TGTGCCAGCAGTGAGGGCAGCTACTACGAGCAGTACTTC
NA,TRBJ2-3,TRBD1,16,TRBV13,CASTPLHRGQTDTQYF,TGTGCCAGCACGCCTCTCCACAGGGGGCAGACAGATACGCAGTATTTT
NA,TRBJ2-5,TRBD1,15,TRBV2,CASSLWTGEEETQYF,TGTGCCAGCAGCCTTTGGACAGGGGAAGAAGAGACCCAGTACTTC
few,TRBJ2-1,NA,15,TRBV7-3,CASSPWGAPYNEQFF,TGTGCCAGCAGCCCATGGGGGGCCCCCTACAATGAGCAGTTCTTC
many,TRBJ2-3,TRBD2,15,TRBV6-1,CASRLTSGGADTQYF,TGTGCCAGCAGGCTGACTAGCGGGGGGGCAGATACGCAGTATTTT
few,TRBJ2-3,NA,15,TRBV20-1,CSARDPPGSSDTQYF,TGCAGTGCTAGAGACCCACCGGGTAGTTCGGATACGCAGTATTTT
NA,TRBJ1-4,NA,14,TRBV4-3,CASSQRTANEKLFF,TGCGCCAGCAGCCAAAGGACAGCTAATGAAAAACTGTTTTTT
few,TRBJ2-7,NA,14,TRBV7-2,CASSFRDPTGEQYF,TGTGCCAGCAGCTTTCGGGACCCCACGGGGGAGCAGTACTTC
many,TRBJ2-7,NA,13,TRBV25-1,CASSRASSYEQYF,TGTGCCAGCAGTCGAGCGAGCTCCTACGAGCAGTACTTC
many,TRBJ1-2,NA,17,TRBV4-3,CASSQEIWQGIDYGYTF,TGCGCCAGCAGCCAAGAGATTTGGCAGGGGATCGACTATGGCTACACCTTC
NA,TRBJ1-5,NA,13,TRBV7-2,CASSSYPESAQHF,TGTGCCAGCAGCTCCTACCCAGAATCGGCCCAGCATTTT
many,TRBJ1-1,NA,13,TRBV10-3,CAIRGSGNTEAFF,TGTGCCATCAGGGGCTCGGGGAACACTGAAGCTTTCTTT
many,TRBJ1-5,NA,12,TRBV20-1,CSATDSNQPQHF,TGCAGTGCTACTGACTCCAATCAGCCCCAGCATTTT
few,TRBJ2-5,NA,11,TRBV20-1,CSAIGRETQYF,TGCAGTGCTATCGGTCGTGAGACCCAGTACTTC
many,TRBJ1-1,NA,16,TRBV5-1,CASSLGWLNMNTEAFF,TGCGCCAGCAGCTTGGGGTGGCTGAACATGAACACTGAAGCTTTCTTT
few,TRBJ1-4,NA,16,TRBV5-1,CASSLGKAATNEKLFF,TGCGCCAGCAGCTTGGGGAAGGCAGCAACTAATGAAAAACTGTTTTTT